This is a list of T cell receptor beta chains from one sample in a study of blood T cell repertoires in COVID-19. TCRdb's table, derived via immunoSEQ multiplex PCR, lists solely in-frame clones and lacks some. Among 85,000 to 95,000 clones listed, more than 70% were seen once. Sequencing was done on a sample of peripheral blood. All receptors come from a human donor with acute or convalescent COVID-19. The donor label of this sample is uncertain. CDR3s include the opening cysteine and the closing phenylalanine or tryptophan. The D gene is left open where the match is weak. Clone size is stated in some rows and not others, as once, few, many or a class when expanded.

TRBD1 | TRBJ2-7 | TRBV30 | NA | TGTGCCTGGAGTATGAACCGGGACAGGGCTCACGAGCAGTACTTC | CAWSMNRDRAHEQYF
TRBD1 | TRBJ1-2 | TRBV7-7 | NA | TGTGCTAGCAGCTTACGACGACAGGGGCCTAACTATGGCTACACCTTC | CASSLRRQGPNYGYTF
TRBD1 | TRBJ1-2 | TRBV7-2 | once | TGTGCCAGCAACCCAGGGGGGAATGGCTACACCTTC | CASNPGGNGYTF
TRBD2 | TRBJ2-5 | TRBV5-4 | NA | TGTGCCAGCAGCTTGTGGGAGCGGGGGGGCCCAGAGACCCAGTACTTC | CASSLWERGGPETQYF
NA | TRBJ1-2 | TRBV10-1 | NA | TGCGCCAGCCCTAAGGACATGGCGGAACTCTTC | CASPKDMAELF
NA | TRBJ1-1 | TRBV6-5 | NA | TGTGCCAGCAGCCCACCGGGTGCGAACACTGAAGCTTTCTTT | CASSPPGANTEAFF
NA | TRBJ2-1 | TRBV5-8 | NA | TGTGCCAGCAGCTTGGATAAATCGGGGAGCTCCTACAATGAGCAGTTCTTC | CASSLDKSGSSYNEQFF
NA | TRBJ2-7 | TRBV6-5 | NA | TGTGCCAGCAGTTCCCCAGGGTCGACCTACGAGCAGTACTTC | CASSSPGSTYEQYF
NA | TRBJ1-1 | TRBV2 | NA | TGTGCCAGCAGTGGCGGGGGGATGGCTTTCTTT | CASSGGGMAFF
TRBD2 | TRBJ2-1 | TRBV7-8 | NA | TGTGCCAGCAGCTTGCCGGGACTAGCGGCTAGCTCCTACAATGAGCAGTTCTTC | CASSLPGLAASSYNEQFF
NA | TRBJ1-1 | TRBV5-1 | NA | TGCGCCAGCAGCCCCAGGGAAGGTGGCACTGAAGCTTTCTTT | CASSPREGGTEAFF
NA | TRBJ2-7 | TRBV6-5 | NA | TGTGCCAGCAGCTCTCTAGGGGGAGAGCAGTACTTC | CASSSLGGEQYF
TRBD2 | TRBJ2-3 | TRBV29-1 | NA | TGCAGCGTTGAAGTCGGACTAGCGGGCGACACAACAGATACGCAGTATTTT | CSVEVGLAGDTTDTQYF
NA | TRBJ2-6 | TRBV4-1 | NA | TGCGCCAGCAGCCCGGGGTATGGGGCCAACGTCCTGACTTTC | CASSPGYGANVLTF
TRBD1 | TRBJ1-4 | TRBV10-3 | NA | TGTGCCATCGGGGCAGGGGGCGAAAAACTGTTTTTT | CAIGAGGEKLFF
NA | TRBJ2-2 | TRBV10-3 | NA | TGTGCCATCAGTGAAACAGGTTTTACCGGGGAGCTGTTTTTT | CAISETGFTGELFF
NA | TRBJ2-2 | TRBV28 | NA | TGTGCCAGCATCCGAGCTGGGGGCGCAGGCACCGGGGAGCTGTTTTTT | CASIRAGGAGTGELFF